This T cell receptor (beta chain) was sequenced during a study of blood T cell repertoires in COVID-19. Profiling relied on immunoSEQ multiplex PCR, and the TCRdb table lists in-frame clones only, not all of them. Counted here are about 280,000 clones, approximately 90% occurring once; the ten biggest clones make up roughly 2%. There are a few counts of this clone. Participant-reported clinical history was the basis for cohort assignment. Germline V gives CDR1 SGHTA, CDR2 FQGTGA. The CDR3 runs 12 residues. Germline trimming cut 4 bases from V and 9 bases from J; bases unmatched to any gene: 2. This chain joins TRBV7-3 and TRBJ2-1, with 8 bases identical to TRBD1. Source material: PBMCs or T cells enriched from blood (not recorded which). This TCR was recovered from an older woman in a cohort exposed to, infected with or recovered from COVID-19 (not recorded which). CDR3 residues: CASSSTGVEQFF. CDR3 nucleotides: TGTGCCAGCAGCTCGACAGGGGTTGAGCAGTTCTTC.